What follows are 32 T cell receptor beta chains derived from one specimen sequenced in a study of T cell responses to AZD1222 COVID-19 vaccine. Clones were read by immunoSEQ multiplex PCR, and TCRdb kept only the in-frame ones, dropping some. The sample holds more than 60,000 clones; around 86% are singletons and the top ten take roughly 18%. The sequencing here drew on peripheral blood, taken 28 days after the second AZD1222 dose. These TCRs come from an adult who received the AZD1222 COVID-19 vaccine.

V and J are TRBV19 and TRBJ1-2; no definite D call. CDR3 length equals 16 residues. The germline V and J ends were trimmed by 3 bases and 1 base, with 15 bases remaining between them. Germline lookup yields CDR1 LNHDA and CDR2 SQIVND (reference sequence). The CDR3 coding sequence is TGTGCCAGTAGTATCTCATTTGGTTACGATAACTATGGCTACACCTTC. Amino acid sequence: CASSISFGYDNYGYTF.

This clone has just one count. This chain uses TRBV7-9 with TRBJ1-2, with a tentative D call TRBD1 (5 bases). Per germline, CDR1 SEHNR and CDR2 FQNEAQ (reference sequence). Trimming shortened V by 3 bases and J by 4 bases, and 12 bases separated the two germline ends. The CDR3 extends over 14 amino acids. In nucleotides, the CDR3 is TGTGCCAGCAGCTTGGGGACTCACGCCTATGGCTACACCTTC. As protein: CASSLGTHAYGYTF.

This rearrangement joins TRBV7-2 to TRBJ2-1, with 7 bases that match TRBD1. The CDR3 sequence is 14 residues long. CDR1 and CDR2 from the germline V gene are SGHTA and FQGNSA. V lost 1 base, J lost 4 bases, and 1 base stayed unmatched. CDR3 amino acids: CASSLGRGYNEQFF. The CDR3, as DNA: TGTGCCAGCAGCTTAGGCAGGGGGTACAATGAGCAGTTCTTC.

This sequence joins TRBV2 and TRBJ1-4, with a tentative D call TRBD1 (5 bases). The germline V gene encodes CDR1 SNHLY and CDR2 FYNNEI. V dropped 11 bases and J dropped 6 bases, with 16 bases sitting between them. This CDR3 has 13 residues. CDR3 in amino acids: CAGSQGPYEKLFF. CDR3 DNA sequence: TGTGCCGGGTCTCAGGGCCCTTATGAAAAACTGTTTTTT. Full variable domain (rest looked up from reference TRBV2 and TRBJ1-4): EPEVTQTPSHQVTQMGQEVILRCVPISNHLYFYWYRQILGQKVEFLVSFYNNEISEKSEIFDDQFSVERPDGSNFTLKIRSTKLEDSAMYFCAGSQGPYEKLFFGSGTQLSVL.

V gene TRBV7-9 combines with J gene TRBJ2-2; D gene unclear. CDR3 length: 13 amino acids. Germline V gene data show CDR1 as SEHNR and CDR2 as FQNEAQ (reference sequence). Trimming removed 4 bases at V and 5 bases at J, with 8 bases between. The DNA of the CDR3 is TGTGCCAGCAGCTCCCTCGAGACCGGGGAGCTGTTTTTT. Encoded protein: CASSSLETGELFF.

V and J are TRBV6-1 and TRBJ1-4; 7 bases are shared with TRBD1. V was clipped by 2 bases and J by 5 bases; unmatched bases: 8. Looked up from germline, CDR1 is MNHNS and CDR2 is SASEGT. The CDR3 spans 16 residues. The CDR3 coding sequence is TGTGCCAGCAGTGAATATCGAGGGGGCGCGAATGAAAAACTGTTTTTT. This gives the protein CASSEYRGGANEKLFF.

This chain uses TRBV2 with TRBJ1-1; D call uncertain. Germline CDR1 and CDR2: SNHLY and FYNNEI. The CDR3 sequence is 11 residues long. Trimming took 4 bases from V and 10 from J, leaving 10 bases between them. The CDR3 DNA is TGTGCCAGCAGTGGAGAAGGGAGAGCTTTCTTT. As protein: CASSGEGRAFF.

CDR3 loop: CASSSGTPNHYEQYF. The CDR3, as DNA: TGTGCCAGCTCCTCCGGGACACCCAATCACTACGAGCAGTACTTC. The chain couples TRBV28 to TRBJ2-7, with D possibly matching TRBD1 (6 bases). Per the germline V gene, CDR1 is MDHEN and CDR2 is SYDVKM. The CDR3 consists of 15 residues. V lost 8 bases and J 3 bases, leaving 20 bases between the germline ends.

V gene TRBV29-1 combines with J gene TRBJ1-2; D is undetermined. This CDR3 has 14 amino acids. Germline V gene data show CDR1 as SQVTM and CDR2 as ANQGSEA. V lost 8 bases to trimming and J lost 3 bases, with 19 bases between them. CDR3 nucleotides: TGCAGCATCGAACCCCCCTCCGGGGACTATGGCTACACCTTC. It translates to CSIEPPSGDYGYTF. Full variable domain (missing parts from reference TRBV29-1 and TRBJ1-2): SAVISQKPSRDICQRGTSLTIQCQVDSQVTMMFWYRQQPGQSLTLIATANQGSEATYESGFVIDKFPISRPNLTFSTLTVSNMSPEDSSIYLCSIEPPSGDYGYTFGSGTRLTVV.

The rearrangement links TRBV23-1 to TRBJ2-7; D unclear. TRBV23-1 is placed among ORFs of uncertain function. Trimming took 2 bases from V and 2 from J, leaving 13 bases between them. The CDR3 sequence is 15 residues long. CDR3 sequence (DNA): TGCGCCAGCAGTCAAAGCCCGTGTTCCACCTACGAGCAGTACTTC. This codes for CASSQSPCSTYEQYF.

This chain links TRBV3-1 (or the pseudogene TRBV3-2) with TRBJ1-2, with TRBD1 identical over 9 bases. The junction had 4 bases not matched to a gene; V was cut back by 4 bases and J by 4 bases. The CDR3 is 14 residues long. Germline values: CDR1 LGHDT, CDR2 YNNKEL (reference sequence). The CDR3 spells CASSRTGEGYGYTF. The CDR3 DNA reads TGTGCCAGCAGCCGGACAGGGGAGGGCTATGGCTACACCTTC.

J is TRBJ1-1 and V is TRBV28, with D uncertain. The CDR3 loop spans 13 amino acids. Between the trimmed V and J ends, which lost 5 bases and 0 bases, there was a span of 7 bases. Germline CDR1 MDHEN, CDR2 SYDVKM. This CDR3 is CASSPHLNTEAFF. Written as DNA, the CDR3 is TGTGCCAGCAGTCCGCATCTGAACACTGAAGCTTTCTTT.

The DNA for the CDR3 is TGTGCCAGCAGTTCCACCCCCCGGGGGCGCATTTATAGCAATCAGCCCCAGCATTTT. This translates into CASSSTPRGRIYSNQPQHF. V usage is TRBV6-8 and J usage is TRBJ1-5, with D tentatively TRBD1 (6 bases). Trimming took 4 bases from V and 0 from J, leaving 22 bases between them. The CDR3 consists of 19 residues. Germline assignment: CDR1 MNHGY and CDR2 SAAAGT.

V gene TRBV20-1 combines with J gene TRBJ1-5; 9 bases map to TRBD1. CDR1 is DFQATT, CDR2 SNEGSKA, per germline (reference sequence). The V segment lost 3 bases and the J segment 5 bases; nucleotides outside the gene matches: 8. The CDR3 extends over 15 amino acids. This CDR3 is CSASGTWTGDQPQHF. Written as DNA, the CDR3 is TGCAGTGCTAGTGGGACCTGGACAGGGGATCAGCCCCAGCATTTT.

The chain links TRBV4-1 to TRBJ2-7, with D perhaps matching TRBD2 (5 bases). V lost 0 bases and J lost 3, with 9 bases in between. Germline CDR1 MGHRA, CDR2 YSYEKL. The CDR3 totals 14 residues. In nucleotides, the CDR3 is TGCGCCAGCAGCCAAGATTGGGGAGACTACGAGCAGTACTTC. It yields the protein CASSQDWGDYEQYF.

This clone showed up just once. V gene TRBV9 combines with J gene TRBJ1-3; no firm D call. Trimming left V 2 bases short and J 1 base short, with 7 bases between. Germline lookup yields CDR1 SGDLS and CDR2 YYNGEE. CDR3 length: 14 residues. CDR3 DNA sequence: TGTGCCAGCAGCGTTGCCAGGTCTGGAAACACCATATATTTT. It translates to CASSVARSGNTIYF.

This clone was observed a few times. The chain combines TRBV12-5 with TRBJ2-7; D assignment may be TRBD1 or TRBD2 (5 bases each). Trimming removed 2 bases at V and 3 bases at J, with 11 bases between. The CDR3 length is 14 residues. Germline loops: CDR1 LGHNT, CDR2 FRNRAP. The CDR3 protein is CASGLQGRSYEQYF. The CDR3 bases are TGTGCTAGTGGTTTGCAGGGACGGAGCTACGAGCAGTACTTC.

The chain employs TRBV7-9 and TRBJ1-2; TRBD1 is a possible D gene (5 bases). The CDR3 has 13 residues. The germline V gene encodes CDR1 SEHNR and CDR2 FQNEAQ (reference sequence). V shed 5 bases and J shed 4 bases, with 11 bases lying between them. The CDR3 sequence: CASSIGAAYGYTF. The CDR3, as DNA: TGTGCCAGCAGCATAGGGGCAGCCTATGGCTACACCTTC.

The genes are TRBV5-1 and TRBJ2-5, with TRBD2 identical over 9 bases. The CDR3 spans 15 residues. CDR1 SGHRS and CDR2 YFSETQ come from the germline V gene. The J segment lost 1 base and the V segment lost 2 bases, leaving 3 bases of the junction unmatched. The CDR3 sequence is CASSFPSGTQETQYF. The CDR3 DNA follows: TGCGCCAGCAGCTTCCCTAGCGGGACCCAAGAGACCCAGTACTTC.

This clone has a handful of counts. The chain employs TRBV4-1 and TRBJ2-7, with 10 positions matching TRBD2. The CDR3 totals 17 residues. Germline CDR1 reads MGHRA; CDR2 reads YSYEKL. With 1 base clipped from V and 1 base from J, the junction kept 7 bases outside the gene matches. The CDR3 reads CASSQALLAGASYEQYF. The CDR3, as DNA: TGCGCCAGCAGCCAAGCGCTTCTAGCGGGGGCTTCCTACGAGCAGTACTTC.

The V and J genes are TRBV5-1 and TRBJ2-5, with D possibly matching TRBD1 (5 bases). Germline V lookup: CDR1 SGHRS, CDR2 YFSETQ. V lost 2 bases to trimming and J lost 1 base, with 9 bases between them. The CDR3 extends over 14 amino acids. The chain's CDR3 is CASSFQGSQETQYF. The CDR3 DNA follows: TGCGCCAGCAGCTTTCAGGGTTCCCAAGAGACCCAGTACTTC.

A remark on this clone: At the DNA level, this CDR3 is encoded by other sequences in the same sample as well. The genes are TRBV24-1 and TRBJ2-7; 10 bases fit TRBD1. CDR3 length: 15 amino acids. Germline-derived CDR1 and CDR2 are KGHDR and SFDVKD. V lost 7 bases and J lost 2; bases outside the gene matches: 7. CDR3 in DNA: TGTGCCACCAGCGCCCGAGGGACAGGGGCCTACGAGCAGTACTTC. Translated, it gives CATSARGTGAYEQYF.

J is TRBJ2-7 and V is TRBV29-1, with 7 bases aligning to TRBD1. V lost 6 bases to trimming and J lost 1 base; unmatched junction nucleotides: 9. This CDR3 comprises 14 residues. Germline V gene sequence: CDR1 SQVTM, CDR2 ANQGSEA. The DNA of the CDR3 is TGCAGCGTCCGAGCAGGGACAGCATCCTACGAGCAGTACTTC. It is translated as CSVRAGTASYEQYF.

The CDR3 is CASSSDPANEQYF. CDR3 nucleotide sequence: TGTGCCAGCAGTTCTGACCCGGCCAACGAGCAGTACTTC. The chain combines TRBV28 with TRBJ2-7; D gene unclear. V was pared by 4 bases and J by 5 bases, with 12 bases between. The germline CDR1 and CDR2 sequences are MDHEN and SYDVKM. The CDR3 is made up of 13 amino acids.

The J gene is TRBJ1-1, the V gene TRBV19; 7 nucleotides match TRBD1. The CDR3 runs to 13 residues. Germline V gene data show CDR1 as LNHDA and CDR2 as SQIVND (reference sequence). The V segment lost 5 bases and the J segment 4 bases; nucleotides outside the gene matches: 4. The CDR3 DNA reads TGTGCCAGTAGTCGAAACAGGGGCACTGAAGCTTTCTTT. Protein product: CASSRNRGTEAFF.

The DNA of the CDR3 is TGTGCCAGCAGCTCAACCGGGCTATACCTCGATGGCTACACCTTC. Translating gives CASSSTGLYLDGYTF. The J gene is TRBJ1-2, the V gene TRBV5-4; no reliable D call. CDR1 SGHNT and CDR2 YYREEE come from the germline V gene (reference sequence). The CDR3 is 15 amino acids. V shed 3 bases and J shed 6 bases, with 18 bases lying between them.

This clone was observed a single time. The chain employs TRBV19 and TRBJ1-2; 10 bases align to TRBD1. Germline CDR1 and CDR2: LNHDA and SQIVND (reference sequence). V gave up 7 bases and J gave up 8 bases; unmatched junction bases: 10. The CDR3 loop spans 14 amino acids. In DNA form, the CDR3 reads TGTGCCAGTAAACCGGGACAGGGGTCCATCGGCTACACCTTC. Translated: CASKPGQGSIGYTF. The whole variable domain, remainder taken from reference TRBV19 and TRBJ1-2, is DGGITQSPKYLFRKEGQNVTLSCEQNLNHDAMYWYRQDPGQGLRLIYYSQIVNDFQKGDIAEGYSVSREKKESFPLTVTSAQKNPTAFYLCASKPGQGSIGYTFGSGTRLTVV.

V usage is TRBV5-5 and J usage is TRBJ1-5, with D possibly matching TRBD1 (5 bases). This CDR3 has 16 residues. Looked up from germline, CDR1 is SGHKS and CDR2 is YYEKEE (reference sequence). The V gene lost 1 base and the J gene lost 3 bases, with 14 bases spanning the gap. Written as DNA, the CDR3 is TGTGCCAGCAGCTTGTTATTAAGACAGATCAATCAGCCCCAGCATTTT. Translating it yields CASSLLLRQINQPQHF.

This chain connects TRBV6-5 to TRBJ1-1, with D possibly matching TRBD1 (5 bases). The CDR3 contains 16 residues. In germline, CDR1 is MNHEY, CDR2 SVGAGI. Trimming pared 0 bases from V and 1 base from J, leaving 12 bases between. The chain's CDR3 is CASSYSNTGQNTEAFF. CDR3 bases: TGTGCCAGCAGTTACTCGAATACAGGTCAGAACACTGAAGCTTTCTTT.

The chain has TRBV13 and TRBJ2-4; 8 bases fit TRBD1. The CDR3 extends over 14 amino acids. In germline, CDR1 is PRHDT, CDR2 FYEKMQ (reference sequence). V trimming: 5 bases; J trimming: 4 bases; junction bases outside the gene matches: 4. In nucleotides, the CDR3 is TGTGCCAGCAGCCAAGGACAGGGTAAAAACATTCAGTACTTC. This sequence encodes CASSQGQGKNIQYF.

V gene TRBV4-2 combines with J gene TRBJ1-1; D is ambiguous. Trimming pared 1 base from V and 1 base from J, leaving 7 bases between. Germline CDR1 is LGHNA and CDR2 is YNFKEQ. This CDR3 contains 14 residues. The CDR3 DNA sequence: TGTGCCAGCAGCCAAGGGGAACGGAACACTGAAGCTTTCTTT. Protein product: CASSQGERNTEAFF.

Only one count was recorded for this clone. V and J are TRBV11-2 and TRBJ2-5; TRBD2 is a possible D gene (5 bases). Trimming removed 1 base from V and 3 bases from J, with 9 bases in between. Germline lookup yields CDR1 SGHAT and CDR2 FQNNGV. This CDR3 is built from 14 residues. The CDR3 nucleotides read TGTGCCAGCAGCTTAGTTCTAGCCGAAGAGACCCAGTACTTC. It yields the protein CASSLVLAEETQYF.